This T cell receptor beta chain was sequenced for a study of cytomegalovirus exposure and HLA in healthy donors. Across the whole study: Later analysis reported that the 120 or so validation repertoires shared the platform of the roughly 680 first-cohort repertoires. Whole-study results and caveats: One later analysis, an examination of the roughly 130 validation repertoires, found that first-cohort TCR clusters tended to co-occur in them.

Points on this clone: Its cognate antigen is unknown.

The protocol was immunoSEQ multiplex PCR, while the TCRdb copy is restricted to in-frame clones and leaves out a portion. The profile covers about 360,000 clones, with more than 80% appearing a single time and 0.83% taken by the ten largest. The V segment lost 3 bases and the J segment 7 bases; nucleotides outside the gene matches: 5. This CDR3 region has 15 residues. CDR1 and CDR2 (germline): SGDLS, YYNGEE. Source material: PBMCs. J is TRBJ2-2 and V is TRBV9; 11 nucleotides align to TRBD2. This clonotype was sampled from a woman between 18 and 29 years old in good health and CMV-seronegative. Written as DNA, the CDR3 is TGTGCCAGCAGCGCCCTCCTAGCGGGAGGCGGGGAGCTGTTTTTT. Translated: CASSALLAGGGELFF.